This T cell receptor beta chain was obtained from a study of cytomegalovirus exposure and HLA in healthy donors (dated by TCRdb to the late 2010s). With regard to the full study: According to an earlier analysis of 587 of the donors, some 170 million T cells yielded 117 million unique TCR beta sequences and approximately 300 Gb of sequence data. An early release covering some 640 HLA-typed donors comprised 250 to 350 gigabases of sequencing data and 65 million to 100 million unique TCR sequences. The genetic ancestry cluster associated with self-reported Caucasian donors included about 81% of the 398 genotyped donors. The aim of the study was to test whether cataloging public T cell receptors could identify signatures of past pathogen exposure. The T cell repertoires of 666 subjects were profiled by immunosequencing and related to cytomegalovirus serostatus. In addition to the first cohort of hundreds of subjects, a separate validation cohort of under 150 different subjects was used. High-throughput TCR immunosequencing, statistical association of individual TCRs with disease status, and machine learning were combined to predict cytomegalovirus infection status. A later analysis re-analyzed previously published TCR beta repertoires from approximately 670 donors and added high-resolution HLA genotyping to study TCR occurrence patterns. In the later analysis, no new phenotypic data were used to find candidate immune exposures; instead, reliance was placed on TCR beta sequences and their occurrence across donors. An earlier analysis of 587 of the donors applied high-throughput TCR beta sequencing to assess whether each TCR beta V gene segment acted as functional or pseudogenic. Donor age, sex, ethnicity and CMV serostatus were compiled together with the repertoire data. A later genetic analysis took genome-wide SNP genotypes for about 65% of the 666 donors and used that subset as a discovery cohort. All discovery cohort repertoires had been generated on a single sequencing platform. HLA typing included class I and class II loci at four-digit resolution. Typing coverage varied by locus: roughly 620-630 donors for A, B, C, DRB1 and DQB1; some 520 for DQA1; over 600 for DPA1; 450 to 480 for DPB1. Roughly five DR-DQ haplotypes were handled as single units for association and clustering because linkage in the cohort was strong. Across approximately 400 genotyped donors of the cohort, an average of about 240,000 unique TCR beta nucleotide sequences per donor were sequenced, and roughly a sixth of those sequences were non-productive.

Library method: the immunoSEQ multiplex PCR assay. A mixture of 60 forward primers for TCR Vbeta segments and 13 reverse primers for TCR Jbeta segments was used in the multiplex PCR. A multiplex PCR assay on genomic DNA amplified the CDR3 region of rearranged TCR beta genes. The Illumina HiSeq System was used to sequence the amplified TCR beta libraries as 87-base-pair reads. Per the original workflow: A later analysis tallied 75 million to 95 million unique TCR beta chains across the 700 or so repertoires, and approximately 12 million of those chains were shared by two or more donors. To remove PCR and sequencing errors, raw reads were error-corrected and collapsed into unique sequences using a nearest-neighbor algorithm that merged closely related sequences. V, D and J gene segments were assigned by aligning CDR3 sequences to IMGT reference sequences. For a sequence to be retained, a match of at least six nucleotides was required to both a V gene segment and a J gene segment. A rearrangement counted as productive if the CDR3 had no stop codons and remained in frame with V and J, and every other rearrangement counted as non-productive. CDR3 was defined according to IMGT convention as the region running from the second conserved V-encoded cysteine to the conserved J-encoded phenylalanine. Sequences without an unambiguous match to a single V gene segment were excluded from the earlier analysis of about 600 of the donors. An earlier analysis of fewer than 750 of the donors called V segments functional above 56.7% productive rearrangements and segregating when the between-donor standard deviation exceeded 5%. A statistical classification framework was built for diagnosing cytomegalovirus status from the catalog of TCR beta chain sequences. V and J gene assignment, in a later analysis, came from comparing TCR nucleotide sequences with IMGT/GENE-DB human TR gene sequences. A later analysis assigned CDR3 sequences and most-parsimonious VDJ recombination scenarios with the TCRdist pipeline. In a later analysis, each TCR beta chain was defined by its CDR3 amino acid sequence together with its V-gene family, and reads lacking a unique V-gene family were excluded. A later analysis removed 550 to 700 highly shared, low-generation-probability nucleotide sequences to deal with suspected cross-contamination and a sequencing artifact. For each public chain, a later analysis derived a clonal expansion index from normalized ranks of inferred template counts within each repertoire. In a later analysis, generation probabilities were computed with a VDJ recombination model fitted to out-of-frame rearrangements, and the resulting probabilities were checked against IGoR. In a later analysis, TCR-TCR, TCR-HLA and TCR-CMV co-occurrence was scored with hypergeometric tests, and a repertoire-size bias correction was applied to TCR pairs. False discovery rates were estimated in a later analysis by permuting HLA or CMV assignments 20 times. A later analysis grouped co-occurring TCRs with DBSCAN, adding TCRdist sequence similarity when clustering within HLA-allele-positive subsets. Repertoires with fewer than 30,000 or more than 120,000 public chains were left out of co-occurrence clustering, as were about five repertoires with anomalous nucleotide sharing. Sourced from immuneACCESS, this table was stored by TCRdb with only in-frame sequences that have V and J called. A share of the clones is absent; for the studies checked, an unresolved V gene accounts for under half, and the remainder has no known explanation. V and J calls and clone size are as listed in that table; D and trimming were resolved from the DNA. For this sample the table gives 90,000 or so clones, of which 78% were detected only once. The ten largest clones take up approximately 4.4% of the sample.

Remarks on this clone: Its target antigen remains unknown. No base quality information exists; no much larger clone differs at one position.

In total, more than 500 healthy bone marrow donors made up the cohort. At the time of sampling, all cohort members were nominally healthy, though unrecorded immune exposures were likely present. The donor was CMV seropositive and was included in the group of some 290 seropositive cohort members. A peripheral blood sample was provided by each donor, and peripheral blood mononuclear cells were used for TCR beta sequencing. The Qiagen DNeasy Blood Extraction Kit was used to extract genomic DNA from the blood cell samples. Broad study findings and their caveats: Most TCR sequences were observed very rarely across donors, whereas some public TCRs were present in many individuals. Because some donors lacked HLA typing at each locus, the association tests relied only on the typed subset. Only TCR beta chains were sequenced in this cohort, and the absence of alpha or paired-chain data limited detectable features. An earlier analysis of approximately 500 of the donors showed that most TCR beta V segments appeared in productive rearrangements either about 87% or about 30% of the time, which broadly matched IMGT annotations. A further reported finding was that TCR beta sequences accurately predicted the HLA-A and HLA-B alleles for most subjects in the first cohort. A later analysis associated 15,000 or so TCR beta sequences with specific HLA alleles at a false discovery rate of 0.05. Because counts were too low, approximately 15 rarely observed V segments, including chromosome 9 orphons, were excluded from the earlier analysis of under 650 of the donors. Assigning TCR associations to individual alleles was difficult when HLA alleles, especially DR and DQ, strongly co-occurred. A total of 164 TCR beta chains were listed by the study as associated with cytomegalovirus. In both the original and validation cohorts, the classifier was reported to diagnose cytomegalovirus status with high specificity and sensitivity. In a later analysis, HLA-associated TCR beta chains were found to be more clonally expanded and to have lower generation probabilities than equally common non-associated chains. Several of the top co-occurrence clusters appeared to be linked to parvovirus B19, influenza, CMV and Epstein-Barr virus, according to a later analysis. In a later analysis, most CMV-associated TCR beta chains were found to appear HLA-restricted, with HLA associations seemingly driven largely by CMV exposure. An association between a missense DCLRE1C variant and V-gene and J-gene trimming of TCR beta chains was found in a later genetic analysis and replicated in an independent cohort. Correlated functional status among segregating V segments might be attributable to linkage disequilibrium, but an unknown experimental factor could not be ruled out. A later genetic analysis reported fewer N-insertions in productive TCRs among donors in an Asian-associated ancestry cluster than the approximately 700-donor mean. Some IMGT-functional V segments, including TRBV6-2 and TRBV6-3, could not be told apart with the 87-base-pair reads, so those segments were excluded. A cluster of highly shared sequence variants was judged likely to be a technical artifact of the sequencing pipeline. It was suggested by the authors that the approach could potentially be generalized to other disease states and immunological phenotypes. Sequencing depth was assumed to be roughly uniform across donors in the presence/absence analyses, though that assumption may not hold. In vitro tests confirmed that a few of the cytomegalovirus-associated TCR beta chains recognize cytomegalovirus antigens. CMV serostatus was the only immune exposure information available for the cohort. According to a later analysis, TCR association rates differed among HLA loci, with DRB1 alleles showing the most associated TCRs and HLA-C alleles showing the fewest.

V ends up 4 bases short and J 4 bases short, with an unmatched junction base count of 12. Counted from cysteine to phenylalanine, this CDR3 has 17 amino acids. Only CDR3 DNA is held: 51 bases, read in frame from base 1. From a lookup of the germline V gene, CDR1 and CDR2 are MGHRA and YSYEKL. Recombination linked TRBV4-1 to TRBJ2-3, with 9 junctional bases fitting TRBD2. The specimen sequenced was PBMCs. The TCR originated in a male donor in good health and CMV-seropositive. Read as DNA, the sequence is TGCGCCAGCAGCCTAACAATAGCGGGAGTGGTCCCAGATACGCAGTATTTT. It specifies CASSLTIAGVVPDTQYF.